This paragraph reports one TCR beta chain. Measured with immunoSEQ multiplex PCR; TCRdb has only the in-frame clones, and not every one. The sample has about 70,000 clones; 80% to 95% are singletons. This CDR3 is 17 amino acids long. The V end was cut by 4 bases, the J end by 4 bases, with 22 bases between. Germline V gene lookup returns CDR1 LGHNA and CDR2 YNFKEQ. The sample is drawn from a study of technical replicates of blood from several donors. This TCR derives from a human donor in good health. The specimen sequenced was T cells isolated from PBMCs. The genes are TRBV4-2 and TRBJ2-5; possibly TRBD2 for D (7 bases). This CDR3 reads CASSLGPLAEGGETQYF. Here the CDR3 DNA reads TGTGCCAGCAGCCTTGGTCCCCTAGCGGAGGGGGGAGAGACCCAGTACTTC.